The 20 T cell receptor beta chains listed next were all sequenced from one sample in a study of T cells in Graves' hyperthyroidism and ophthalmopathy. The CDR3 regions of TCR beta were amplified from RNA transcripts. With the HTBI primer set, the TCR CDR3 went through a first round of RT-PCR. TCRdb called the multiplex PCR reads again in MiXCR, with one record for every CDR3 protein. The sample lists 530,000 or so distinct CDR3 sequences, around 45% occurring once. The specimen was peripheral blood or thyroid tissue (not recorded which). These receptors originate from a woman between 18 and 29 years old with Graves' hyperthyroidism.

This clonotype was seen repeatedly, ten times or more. The CDR3 nucleotides read TGTGCCAGCGGGGTGCGAGAGACCCAGTACTTC. Protein sequence: CASGVRETQYF. The V and J genes are TRBV6-5 and TRBJ2-5; D call uncertain. Germline CDR1 is MNHEY and CDR2 is SVGAGI. The V end lost 8 bases, the J end lost 4 bases, and 8 bases lay between the germline ends. The CDR3 consists of 11 residues.

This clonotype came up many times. CDR3 DNA: TGTGCCAGCAGTGGCGCCGGGACTAGCACCCACGAGCAGTACTTC. It encodes CASSGAGTSTHEQYF. The chain links TRBV6-6 to TRBJ2-7; 9 bases line up with TRBD2. The germline gives CDR1 MNHNY, CDR2 SVGAGI (reference sequence). Germline trimming cut 5 bases from V and 5 bases from J; bases unmatched to any gene: 10. The CDR3 length is 15 residues.

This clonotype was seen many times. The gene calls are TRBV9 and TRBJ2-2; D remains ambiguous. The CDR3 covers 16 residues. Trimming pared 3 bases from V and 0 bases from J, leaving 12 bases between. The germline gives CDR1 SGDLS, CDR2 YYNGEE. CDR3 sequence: CASSEVPQTNTGELFF. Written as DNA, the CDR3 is TGTGCCAGCAGCGAGGTCCCGCAAACGAACACCGGGGAGCTGTTTTTT.

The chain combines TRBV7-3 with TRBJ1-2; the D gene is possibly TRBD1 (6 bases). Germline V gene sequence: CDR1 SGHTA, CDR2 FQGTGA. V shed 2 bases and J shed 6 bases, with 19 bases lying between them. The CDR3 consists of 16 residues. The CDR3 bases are TGTGCCAGCAGCTTAGGACAGTCTCATGTGAGGGATGGCTACACCTTC. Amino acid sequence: CASSLGQSHVRDGYTF.

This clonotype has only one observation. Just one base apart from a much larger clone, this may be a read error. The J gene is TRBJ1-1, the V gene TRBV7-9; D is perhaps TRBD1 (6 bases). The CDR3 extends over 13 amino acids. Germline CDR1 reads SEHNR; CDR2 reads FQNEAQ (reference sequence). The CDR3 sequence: CASSAQGGFEVFF. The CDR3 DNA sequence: TGTGCCAGCAGCGCACAGGGAGGATTTGAAGTTTTCTTT.

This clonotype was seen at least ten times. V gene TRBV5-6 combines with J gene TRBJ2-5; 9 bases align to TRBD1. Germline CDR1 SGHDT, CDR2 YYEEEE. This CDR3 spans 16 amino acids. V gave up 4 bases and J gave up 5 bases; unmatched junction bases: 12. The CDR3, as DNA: TGTGCCAGCAGCGCCCCGGGGGACAGGGTTCCCGAGACCCAGTACTTC. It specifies CASSAPGDRVPETQYF.

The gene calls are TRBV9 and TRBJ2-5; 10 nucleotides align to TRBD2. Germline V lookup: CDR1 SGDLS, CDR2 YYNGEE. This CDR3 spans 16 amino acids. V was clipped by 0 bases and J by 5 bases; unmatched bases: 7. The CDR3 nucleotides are TGTGCCAGCAGCGTAGAGCCAGCGGGAGGGCCGGAGACCCAGTACTTC. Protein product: CASSVEPAGGPETQYF.

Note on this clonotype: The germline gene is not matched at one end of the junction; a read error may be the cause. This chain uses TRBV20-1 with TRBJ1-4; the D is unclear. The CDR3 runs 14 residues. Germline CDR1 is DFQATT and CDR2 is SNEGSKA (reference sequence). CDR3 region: CSARDGTSVDQEVF. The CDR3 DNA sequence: TGCAGTGCTAGAGATGGAACTAGCGTGGACCAAGAGGTTTTT.

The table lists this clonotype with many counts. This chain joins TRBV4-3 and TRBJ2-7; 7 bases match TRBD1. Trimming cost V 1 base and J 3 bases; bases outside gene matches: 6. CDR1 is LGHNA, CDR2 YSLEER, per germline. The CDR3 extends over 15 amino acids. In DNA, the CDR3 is TGCGCCAGCAGCCAAGTGGGTGACAGGGACTACGAGCAGTACTTC. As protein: CASSQVGDRDYEQYF.

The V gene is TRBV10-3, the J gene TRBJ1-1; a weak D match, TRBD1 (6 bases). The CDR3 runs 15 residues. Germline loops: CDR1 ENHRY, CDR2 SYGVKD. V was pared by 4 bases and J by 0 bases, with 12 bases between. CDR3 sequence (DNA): TGTGCCATCAGTGTACCCGGGACAATGAACACTGAAGCTTTCTTT. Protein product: CAISVPGTMNTEAFF.

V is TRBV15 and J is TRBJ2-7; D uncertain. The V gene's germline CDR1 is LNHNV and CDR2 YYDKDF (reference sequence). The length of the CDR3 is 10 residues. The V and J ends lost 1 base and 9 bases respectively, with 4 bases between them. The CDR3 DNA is TGTGCCACCAGCAGAGGAGGGCAGTACTTC. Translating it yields CATSRGGQYF.

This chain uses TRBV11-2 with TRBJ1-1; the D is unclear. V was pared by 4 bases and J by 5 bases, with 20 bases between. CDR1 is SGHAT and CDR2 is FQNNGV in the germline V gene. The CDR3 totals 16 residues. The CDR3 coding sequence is TGTGCCAGCAGCTCCATCCGATACGGGGTAGGAACTGAAGCTTTCTTT. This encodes CASSSIRYGVGTEAFF.

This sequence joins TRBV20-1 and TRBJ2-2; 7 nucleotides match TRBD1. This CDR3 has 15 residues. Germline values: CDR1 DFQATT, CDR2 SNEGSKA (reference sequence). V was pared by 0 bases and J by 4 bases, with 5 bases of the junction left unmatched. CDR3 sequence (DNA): TGCAGTGCTAGAGAACAGGGGACGGCCACCGGGGAGCTGTTTTTT. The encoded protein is CSAREQGTATGELFF.

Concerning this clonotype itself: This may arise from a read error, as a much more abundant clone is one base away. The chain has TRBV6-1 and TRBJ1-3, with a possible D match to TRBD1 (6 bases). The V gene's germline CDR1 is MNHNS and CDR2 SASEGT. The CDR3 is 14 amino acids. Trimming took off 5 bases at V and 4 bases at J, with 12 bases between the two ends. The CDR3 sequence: CASSLTGLGNTIYF. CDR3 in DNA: TGTGCCAGCAGTCTAACAGGGCTCGGAAACACCATATATTTT.

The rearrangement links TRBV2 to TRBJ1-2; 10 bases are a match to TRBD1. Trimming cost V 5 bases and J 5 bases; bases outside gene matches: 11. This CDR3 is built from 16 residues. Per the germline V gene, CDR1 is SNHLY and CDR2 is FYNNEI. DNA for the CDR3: TGTGCCAGCAGTCGGTCCGGGACAGGGGACGGGTATGGCTACACCTTC. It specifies CASSRSGTGDGYGYTF.

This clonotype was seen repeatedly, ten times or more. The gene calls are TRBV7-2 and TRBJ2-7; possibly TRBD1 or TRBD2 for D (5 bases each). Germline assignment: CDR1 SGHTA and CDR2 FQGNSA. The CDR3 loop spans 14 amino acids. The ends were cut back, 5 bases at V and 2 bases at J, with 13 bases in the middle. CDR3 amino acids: CASSARDGPYEQYF. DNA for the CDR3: TGTGCCAGCAGCGCCCGGGACGGCCCCTACGAGCAGTACTTC.

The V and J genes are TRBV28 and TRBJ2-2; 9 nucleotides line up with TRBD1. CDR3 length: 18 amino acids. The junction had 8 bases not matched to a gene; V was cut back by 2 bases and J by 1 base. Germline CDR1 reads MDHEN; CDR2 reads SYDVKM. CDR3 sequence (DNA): TGTGCCAGCAGTTTAGGACAGGGGACTTGGGTGAACACCGGGGAGCTGTTTTTT. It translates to CASSLGQGTWVNTGELFF.

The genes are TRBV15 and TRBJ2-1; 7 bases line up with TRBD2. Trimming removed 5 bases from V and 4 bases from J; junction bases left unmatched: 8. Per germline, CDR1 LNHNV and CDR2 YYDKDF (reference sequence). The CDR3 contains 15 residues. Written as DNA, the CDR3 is TGTGCCACCAGCCCGAGGTCTAGCGGATACAATGAGCAGTTCTTC. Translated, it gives CATSPRSSGYNEQFF.

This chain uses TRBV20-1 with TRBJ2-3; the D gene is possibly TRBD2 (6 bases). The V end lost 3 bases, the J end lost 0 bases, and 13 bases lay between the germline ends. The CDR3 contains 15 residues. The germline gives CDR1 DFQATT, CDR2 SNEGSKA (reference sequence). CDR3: CSARGRELSTDTQYF. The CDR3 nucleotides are TGCAGTGCTAGGGGGCGGGAACTTAGCACAGATACGCAGTATTTT.

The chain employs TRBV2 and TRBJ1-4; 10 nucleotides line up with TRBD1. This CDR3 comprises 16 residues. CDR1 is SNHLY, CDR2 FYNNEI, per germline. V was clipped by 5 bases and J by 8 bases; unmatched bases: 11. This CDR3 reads CASSHPGTGVGEKLFF. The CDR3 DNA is TGTGCCAGCAGTCACCCCGGGACAGGGGTAGGAGAAAAACTGTTTTTT.